This T cell receptor beta chain was sequenced during a study of PD-1 blockade in classical Hodgkin lymphoma. Turning to this clone: The antigen remains undetermined.

Trimming stripped 4 bases from V and 5 bases from J, with 10 bases between. Germline V gives CDR1 SGHKS, CDR2 YYEKEE (reference sequence). The CDR3 runs to 13 residues. The study, taken as a whole, reports: Newly diagnosed patients had diversity similar to the baseline diversity of complete responders.

Every patient relapsed after autologous stem cell transplantation, and brentuximab vedotin exposure varied. Magnetic negative selection of thawed PBMCs was the method by which CD4+ T cells were purified. Assay used: immunoSEQ multiplex PCR; TCRdb lists only in-frame clones, some missing. The sample contains 15,000 or so clones, around 81% of which appear only once. This specimen was CD4+ T cells from blood, taken at baseline. The sequence derives from a human donor with classical Hodgkin lymphoma. The chain combines TRBV5-5 with TRBJ1-5, with D perhaps TRBD1 (5 bases). CDR3 region: CASSGQGDQPQHF. DNA of the CDR3: TGTGCCAGCAGCGGGCAGGGAGATCAGCCCCAGCATTTT.